One and the same sample provided the 8 T cell receptor beta chains below, sequenced in a study of response to subunit inactivated influenza vaccine. A single record per CDR3 protein comes from TCRdb applying MiXCR to the RT-PCR reads. The data show about 540,000 distinct CDR3 sequences, roughly 25% seen once. This sample was also put to use in a study of T cells expressing NK-cell markers. That study reports: A 5'RACE template switching approach incorporating UMIs was used to make TCR beta cDNA.

This specimen was CD4+ T cells sorted from PBMCs, taken approximately 13 days after vaccination. These receptors originate from a man aged 45-65 years who received an inactivated influenza vaccine.

This clonotype appeared a few times. The rearrangement uses TRBV6-1 and TRBJ2-3; TRBD2 might be the D (5 bases). Germline V gene data show CDR1 as MNHNS and CDR2 as SASEGT. Trimming took 5 bases from V and 2 from J, leaving 11 bases between them. The CDR3 has 14 amino acids. CDR3 sequence: CASSLGGFTDTQYF. As DNA, the CDR3 is TGTGCCAGCAGTCTTGGAGGATTCACAGATACGCAGTATTTT.

This clonotype turned up a few times. The rearrangement uses TRBV6-5 and TRBJ2-7, with D maybe TRBD1 (6 bases). V was shortened by 2 bases and J by 1 base, with 9 bases between the two germline ends. Germline-derived CDR1 and CDR2 are MNHEY and SVGAGI. This CDR3 is 14 amino acids long. CDR3 sequence: CASSYDRRSYEQYF. Written as DNA, the CDR3 is TGTGCCAGCAGTTACGACAGGCGGTCCTACGAGCAGTACTTC.

The table lists this clonotype with a few counts. This chain links TRBV7-8 with TRBJ2-1, with 8 bases aligning to TRBD1. Per germline, CDR1 SGHVS and CDR2 FQNEAQ. J was trimmed by 4 bases and V by 6 bases; bases with no gene match: 11. The CDR3 has 16 residues. CDR3 amino acids: CASRPRIGQGYNEQFF. CDR3 nucleotides: TGTGCCAGCAGACCCCGGATCGGACAGGGTTACAATGAGCAGTTCTTC.

This chain joins TRBV7-6 and TRBJ2-7, with 7 bases identical to TRBD1. The CDR3 consists of 18 residues. CDR1 is SGHVS and CDR2 is FNYEAQ in the germline V gene. The V segment lost 5 bases and the J segment 2 bases; nucleotides outside the gene matches: 18. The CDR3 here is CASSLYRGQQNLPYEQYF. CDR3 DNA: TGTGCCAGCAGCCTCTACAGGGGACAACAGAACCTCCCCTACGAGCAGTACTTC.

The chain links TRBV3-1 to TRBJ1-2; tentatively, D is TRBD1 (5 bases). Per germline, CDR1 LGHDT and CDR2 YNNKEL (reference sequence). The CDR3 extends over 13 amino acids. V was shortened by 4 bases and J by 7 bases, with 13 bases between the two germline ends. As DNA, the CDR3 is TGTGCCAGCAGCCCCTTCGCAGGGCTTGGCTACACCTTC. Amino acids: CASSPFAGLGYTF.

This chain links TRBV6-5 with TRBJ2-5; TRBD1 might be the D (7 bases). CDR1 MNHEY and CDR2 SVGAGI come from the germline V gene. Trimming took off 0 bases at V and 2 bases at J, with 13 bases between the two ends. CDR3 length: 16 amino acids. The CDR3 DNA is TGTGCCAGCAGTTACTCGAGGAGGGGGCATCAAGAGACCCAGTACTTC. Amino acid sequence: CASSYSRRGHQETQYF.

The J gene is TRBJ2-1, the V gene TRBV28; D tentatively fits TRBD1 or TRBD2 (5 bases each). Germline CDR1 is MDHEN and CDR2 is SYDVKM. V was pared by 3 bases and J by 9 bases, with 9 bases between. This CDR3 spans 12 amino acids. The DNA of the CDR3 is TGTGCCAGCAGTTTGTTGGGGGTTGAGCAGTTCTTC. Amino acid sequence: CASSLLGVEQFF.

In this sample, this clonotype turned up a few times. The chain combines TRBV12-3 or TRBV12-4 with TRBJ1-6; 8 nucleotides align to TRBD1. CDR3 length equals 15 residues. After removal of 5 bases from V and 9 bases from J, the junction contained 9 bases not matched to a gene. This chain's CDR3 is CASSGQGPFVSPLHF. The DNA of the CDR3 is TGTGCCAGCAGTGGACAGGGCCCCTTCGTTTCACCCCTCCACTTT.